The T cell receptor (beta chain) described here comes from a study of T cell repertoires in cytomegalovirus infection. Study in general: It can be stated that public TCR beta signatures indicated CMV infection as well as a matching HLA type.

The CDR3 totals 16 residues. Losses at the gene ends were 2 bases for V and 0 bases for J; bases not matched to a gene: 4. Using its own MiXCR run on the reads, TCRdb lists one record per CDR3 protein. Here the sample spans fewer than 300,000 distinct CDR3 sequences, under 30% being singletons. Of note for this clonotype: No antigen is known for it.

Whole-study findings and limits: Clonotypes of TCR beta that were HLA-C-restricted and CMV-specific dominated the ex vivo response. Carriers of CMV and the relevant HLA type were discriminated by public TCR beta frequency.

Specimen: PBMCs. This chain connects TRBV12-3 or TRBV12-4 to TRBJ1-5; 7 nucleotides agree with TRBD1. This sequence originates from a human donor in good health (CMV status not recorded). Some clones in this sample may be carry-over from other donors' samples. In DNA form, the CDR3 reads TGTGCCAGCAGTTTAAGGACAGGTCTTAGCAATCAGCCCCAGCATTTT. The encoded protein is CASSLRTGLSNQPQHF.